Detailed here is one T cell receptor (beta chain). TCRdb keeps only in-frame clones here, not all; method: immunoSEQ multiplex PCR. The data show 310,000 or so clones, with over 75% seen just once and 1% held by the top ten. This sample stems from a study of blood T cell repertoires in COVID-19. Turning to the study itself: The analysed material was cDNA or gDNA that came from T cells, B-cell-depleted T cells, or PBMCs.

Trimming pared 3 bases from V and 2 bases from J, leaving 5 bases between. CDR3 length: 12 amino acids. Germline assignment: CDR1 MNHNS and CDR2 SASEGT. Sequenced sample: peripheral blood. This clonotype originated in a man aged 45-65 years with active or convalescent COVID-19. The chain combines TRBV6-1 with TRBJ2-7; D might be TRBD1 (5 bases). Here the CDR3 reads CASSETAYEQYF. The CDR3 region has the DNA TGTGCCAGCAGTGAGACAGCCTACGAGCAGTACTTC.